This entry concerns a single T cell receptor beta chain. This clonotype has ten or more counts. Which antigen it targets is not known. Nothing much larger sits one base from this clone, and base qualities are not available. Explained via the paper, the time point label denotes: approximately 45 days after influenza vaccine administration. Compared with germline, V lacks 6 bases and J lacks 3 bases; bases without a gene match: 9. The CDR3 sequence holds 15 residues, the cysteine and phenylalanine included. Left in the record is the CDR3 DNA by itself, 45 bases read in frame from the first base. The germline V gene sets CDR1 to MNHNS and CDR2 to SASEGT. The data originate from a study of response to subunit inactivated influenza vaccine (dated by TCRdb to 2017 to 2018). Regarding the research as a whole: To follow how T cells responded to a trivalent subunit inactivated influenza vaccine, the researchers relied on deep quantitative profiling of the T cell receptor repertoire.

Summary of the overall study and its limitations: It was suggested by the authors that each seasonal influenza vaccination may recruit only a limited number of new T cells.

The method was RT-PCR. The listed sequencing device is Illumina HiSeq 2500. TCRdb applied fastp at Q25 and MiXCR to the public reads, then kept only in-frame beta chains. Each entry merges the rows of one CDR3 protein and shows their most common DNA and genes. Here the sample has about 500,000 distinct CDR3 sequences; 10% to 15% occur a single time. The ten largest account for approximately 14% of the sample. The source was PBMCs from blood, collected 40 to 50 days after vaccination. The sequence derives from a man aged 50 to 60 who received an inactivated influenza vaccine. Donor details come from another sample of the same person, matched by shared clones. The rearranged segments are TRBV6-1 and TRBJ2-7; a stretch of 9 junction bases matches TRBD1. The CDR3 protein: CASRTTGTGIYEQYF. The sequenced DNA is TGTGCCAGCAGAACTACCGGGACAGGGATCTACGAGCAGTACTTC.